These T cell receptor beta chains were read from a single sample in a study of CD8 T cells in ankylosing spondylitis. MiXCR, applied by TCRdb to the 5' RACE reads, yields one record per CDR3 protein. This table has fewer than 250,000 distinct CDR3 sequences, more than 25% appearing once. Sample: blood, either unsorted or a sorted T cell fraction (not recorded which). The receptors were gathered from a male donor with ankylosing spondylitis or in good health (not recorded which). CDR3s include the opening cysteine and the closing phenylalanine or tryptophan. D genes are given only for firm matches. Clone size is given for some rows only: seen once, a few or many times, or a class if the clone is expanded.

j_gene,v_gene,d_gene,abundance,CDR3nt,CDR3aa
TRBJ1-6,TRBV12-3/TRBV12-4,-,many,TGTGCCAGCAGACAACAGGGATATAATTCACCCCTCCACTTT,CASRQQGYNSPLHF
TRBJ1-1,TRBV20-1,-,many,TGCAGTGCTAGGGGCCCCACCGGCTCCGCTGAAGCTTTCTTT,CSARGPTGSAEAFF
TRBJ1-5,TRBV9,TRBD1,once,TGTGCCAGCAGTGCGACAGGGATGCGGAATCAGCCCCAGCATTTT,CASSATGMRNQPQHF
TRBJ2-6,TRBV12-3/TRBV12-4,TRBD1,-,TGTGCCAGCGGTCGGGGACAGGGAACACGGAGATCCAACGTCCTGACTTTC,CASGRGQGTRRSNVLTF
TRBJ2-5,TRBV27,TRBD1,-,TGTGCCAGCAGCATCGACAGGGTAGAGACCCAGTACTTC,CASSIDRVETQYF
TRBJ2-1,TRBV5-1,-,many,TGCGCCAGCAGCTTGTTGATAGGCAATGAGCAGTTCTTC,CASSLLIGNEQFF
TRBJ2-3,TRBV12-3/TRBV12-4,TRBD1,many,TGTGCCAGCAGCCGGGACAGGGGGGTGGCAGATACGCAGTATTTT,CASSRDRGVADTQYF
TRBJ2-7,TRBV5-1,-,many,TGCGCCAGCAGCCCCAACAAAGACTACGAGCAGTACTTC,CASSPNKDYEQYF
TRBJ2-5,TRBV10-3,TRBD2,few,TGTGCCATCGGTTGGGATAGCGGGCCCCAAGAGACCCAGTACTTC,CAIGWDSGPQETQYF
TRBJ2-1,TRBV28,-,many,TGTGCCAGCAGTTCCCGCGGTGAGCAGTTCTTC,CASSSRGEQFF
TRBJ1-6,TRBV12-3/TRBV12-4,-,-,TGTGCCAGCAGTCCCGGACGGGAGGGTAATTCACCCCTCCACTTT,CASSPGREGNSPLHF
TRBJ2-1,TRBV20-1,-,-,TGCAGTGCTGGTGGGAATTGGGGCAATGAGCAGTTCTTC,CSAGGNWGNEQFF
TRBJ2-1,TRBV20-1,-,-,TGCAGTGCTAGAGATGCCAGGGGAGATGAGCAGTTCTTC,CSARDARGDEQFF
TRBJ2-7,TRBV20-1,-,many,TGCAGTGCTAGATCGTACCCCACCCTCTACGAGCAGTACTTC,CSARSYPTLYEQYF
TRBJ1-1,TRBV6-5,-,-,TGTGCCAGCAGTTACTTGCCGGCAGGGGTGGGCACTGAAGCTTTCTTT,CASSYLPAGVGTEAFF
TRBJ2-7,TRBV7-8,-,-,TGTGCCAGCAGCTTAAACTTACAGAGCTACGAGCAGTACTTC,CASSLNLQSYEQYF
TRBJ2-7,TRBV20-1,TRBD2,-,TGCAGTGTCCTTCGCGGGAGCTCCTACGAGCAGTACTTC,CSVLRGSSYEQYF
TRBJ1-1,TRBV6-2/TRBV6-3,-,many,TGTGCCAGCGGAGACGGCGGACGGAAAGGGACTGAAGCTTTCTTT,CASGDGGRKGTEAFF
TRBJ2-7,TRBV18,TRBD1,few,TGTGCCAGCTCATCTAACAGGGGCCAAATTTCCGAGCAGTACTTC,CASSSNRGQISEQYF
TRBJ1-1,TRBV7-2,-,-,TGTGCCAGCAGCCAAGGTCGGGGTCGTGAAGCTTTCTTT,CASSQGRGREAFF
TRBJ2-5,TRBV5-6,-,few,TGTGCCAGCAGCCTCTCGGACGCACACATGGACTTC,CASSLSDAHMDF
TRBJ1-1,TRBV6-5,-,many,TGTGCCAGCAGTTACTCGAGCAGGGGAGGGACTGAAGCTTTCTTT,CASSYSSRGGTEAFF
TRBJ2-1,TRBV12-3/TRBV12-4,TRBD1,-,TGTGCCAGCACCTCCCGGACAGGGGGCTGGAATGAGCAGTTCTTC,CASTSRTGGWNEQFF
TRBJ2-3,TRBV5-1,-,many,TGCGCCAGCGCCTCCGACGGGTATACGCAGTATTTT,CASASDGYTQYF
TRBJ2-5,TRBV28,TRBD2,many,TGTGCCAGCGGGACCGGGGGGGAGACCCAGTACTTC,CASGTGGETQYF
TRBJ1-1,TRBV20-1,-,many,TGCAGTGCCCTCAAGGGTGCGAACACTGAAGCTTTCTTT,CSALKGANTEAFF
TRBJ2-7,TRBV28,-,-,TGTGCCAGCAGACTCAGGGGGGTGTGGGACGAGCAGTACTTC,CASRLRGVWDEQYF
TRBJ2-3,TRBV10-3,-,many,TGTGCCATCAGCCAGACTAGTGAAGATACGCAGTATTTT,CAISQTSEDTQYF
TRBJ2-1,TRBV5-1,-,many,TGCGCCAGCAGTTATAACGGGGACCTTTCCTACAATGAGCAGTTCTTC,CASSYNGDLSYNEQFF
TRBJ2-4,TRBV11-2,TRBD2,many,TGTGCCAGCAGCTTAACCCCAAGGGTAGCGGGGATAGCCAAAAACATTCAGTACTTC,CASSLTPRVAGIAKNIQYF
TRBJ1-5,TRBV4-2,-,many,TGTGCCAGCAGCCAAGAAGTGGCTCAGCCCCAGCATTTT,CASSQEVAQPQHF
TRBJ1-2,TRBV29-1,-,few,TGCAGCGTTGACGGGGACTATGGCTACACCTTC,CSVDGDYGYTF
TRBJ2-4,TRBV6-2/TRBV6-3,TRBD1,many,TGTGCCACCCAACAGGGGACCAAAAACATTCAGTACTTC,CATQQGTKNIQYF
TRBJ2-7,TRBV20-1,TRBD2,-,TGCAGTGCTAGATCGACTAGCGGAGCCTCCTACGAGCAGTACTTC,CSARSTSGASYEQYF
TRBJ2-3,TRBV15,TRBD2,-,TGTGCCACCAGCAGGACTCTAGCGGGAGGTTCTGATACGCAGTATTTT,CATSRTLAGGSDTQYF
TRBJ2-3,TRBV11-2,-,-,TGTGCCAGCAGCTTAGAACCAAGCACAGATACGCAGTATTTT,CASSLEPSTDTQYF
TRBJ2-1,TRBV20-1,-,few,TGCAGTGCTAGAGACCGGGACTCCTACAATGAGCAGTTCTTC,CSARDRDSYNEQFF
TRBJ2-7,TRBV10-3,TRBD2,many,TGTGCCACCCGGGAGGGCCCCTACGAGCAGTACTTC,CATREGPYEQYF
TRBJ2-7,TRBV6-1,-,many,TGTGCCAGCACCAAGCGCGGAGAGGGTTACGAGCAGTACTTC,CASTKRGEGYEQYF
TRBJ2-5,TRBV5-1,-,-,TGCGCCAGCAGCTTGTCGTGGGAGAGAGAGACCCAGTACTTC,CASSLSWERETQYF
TRBJ1-1,TRBV12-3/TRBV12-4,TRBD1,-,TGTGCCAGCAGTTCTTATCGGACAGGGAACACTGAAGCTTTCTTT,CASSSYRTGNTEAFF
TRBJ1-5,TRBV12-3/TRBV12-4,-,-,TGTGCCAGCAGTTTGGGTAAGACACCAAATCAGCCCCAGCATTTT,CASSLGKTPNQPQHF
TRBJ2-7,TRBV6-2/TRBV6-3,TRBD1,-,TGTGCCAGCAGTCCGGGACAGGGGACGCGGGAGCAGTACTTC,CASSPGQGTREQYF
TRBJ2-7,TRBV21-1,-,few,TGTGCCAGCATCCCCGAGGACAGGGTAGCACCGTACTTC,CASIPEDRVAPYF
TRBJ2-3,TRBV5-1,-,-,TGCGCCAGCAGCTTGTTAGTAGGGATCTCCACAGATACGCAGTATTTT,CASSLLVGISTDTQYF
TRBJ2-1,TRBV5-6,TRBD2,few,TGTGCCAGCAGCTTGTACAGGGTTGCCGGGACTAGACCGCCTGTTGAGCAGTTCTTC,CASSLYRVAGTRPPVEQFF
TRBJ2-7,TRBV7-2,-,-,TGTGCCAGCAGCCGTCGCGGGGAGAGCTCCTGCGAGCAGTACTTC,CASSRRGESSCEQYF
TRBJ1-1,TRBV5-1,TRBD1,-,TGCGCCAGCAGCTCCCCAACAGGGGGCGCGGGGACTGAAGCTTTCTTT,CASSSPTGGAGTEAFF
TRBJ2-5,TRBV10-3,-,many,TGTGCCATCAGGGGAGTAGGCGAGACCCAGTACTTC,CAIRGVGETQYF
TRBJ2-7,TRBV5-1,-,many,TGCGCCAGCAGATTAGGGAGCTCCTACGAGCAGTACTTC,CASRLGSSYEQYF
TRBJ2-2,TRBV20-1,-,many,TGCAGTGCTAAACAAGCGAACACCGGGGAGCTGTTTTTT,CSAKQANTGELFF